The 19 T cell receptor beta chains listed next were all sequenced from one sample in a study of shared clonotypes between healthy human individuals (dated by TCRdb to 2018 to 2020). CD8 naive samples consisted of CD45RO-negative cells that were positively selected for CCR7, yielding a CD45RA+CCR7+ population without TemRA cells. To prepare the library, the immunoSEQ multiplex PCR assay was applied. As stored in TCRdb, this immuneACCESS dataset retains in-frame rearrangements with V and J assigned. A fraction of the clones does not appear; measured against another copy, unresolved V genes explain less than half of the discrepancy, and the remainder lacks a known reason. In this sample the table shows hundreds of thousands of clones, approximately 96% of which occur a single time. The ten largest clones take up about 0.12% of the sample. Sequences were obtained from naive CD8+ T cells sorted from blood. The cell subset or site label, read with the paper, signifies: CD45RA+CCR7+. The receptors were gathered from a woman in her twenties or thirties in good health.

The chain couples TRBV7-8 to TRBJ1-5; D gene ambiguous. CDR3 size: 12 residues. V shed 1 base and J shed 7 bases, with 5 bases lying between them. Per germline, CDR1 SGHVS and CDR2 FQNEAQ. The CDR3 DNA sequence: TGTGCCAGCAGCTTAGTGGCCCAGCCCCAGCATTTT. It is translated as CASSLVAQPQHF.

This clone was recorded only once. CDR3 loop: CATSISSEQFF. The CDR3 DNA reads as TGTGCCACCAGCATATCTAGTGAGCAGTTCTTC. V usage is TRBV15 and J usage is TRBJ2-1; D uncertain. Germline loops: CDR1 LNHNV, CDR2 YYDKDF (reference sequence). The CDR3 spans 11 residues. Deletions cut 4 bases from V and 9 bases from J, with 7 bases between.

The chain employs TRBV13 and TRBJ2-1, with a tentative D call TRBD2 (6 bases). V was pared by 3 bases and J by 4 bases, with 10 bases between. The CDR3 runs to 14 residues. CDR1 is PRHDT, CDR2 FYEKMQ, per germline (reference sequence). CDR3 region: CASSLSGTYNEQFF. The CDR3 coding sequence is TGTGCCAGCAGCTTGTCGGGGACTTACAATGAGCAGTTCTTC.

This clone was found once. The chain uses TRBV6-1 and TRBJ2-7; 10 positions match TRBD2. From germline, CDR1 is MNHNS and CDR2 SASEGT. This CDR3 region has 15 residues. Germline trimming cut 4 bases from V and 2 bases from J; bases unmatched to any gene: 5. CDR3 DNA: TGTGCCAGCAGTGCCGGACTAGCGGTGGCCTACGAGCAGTACTTC. It codes for CASSAGLAVAYEQYF.

V usage is TRBV5-4 and J usage is TRBJ2-7; perhaps TRBD2 as D (5 bases). V was clipped by 1 base and J by 3 bases, with 11 bases between them. Germline CDR1 and CDR2: SGHNT and YYREEE (reference sequence). This CDR3 spans 14 amino acids. The CDR3 nucleotides read TGTGCCAGCAGCTTGAGAAGCGGAGACTACGAGCAGTACTTC. Protein: CASSLRSGDYEQYF. The full variable domain, its missing parts supplied by reference TRBV5-4 and TRBJ2-7, is ETGVTQSPTHLIKTRGQQVTLRCSSQSGHNTVSWYQQALGQGPQFIFQYYREEENGRGNFPPRFSGLQFPNYSSELNVNALELDDSALYLCASSLRSGDYEQYFGPGTRLTVT.

This clone was picked up one time. V is TRBV27 and J is TRBJ1-1; no firm D call. The germline V gene encodes CDR1 MNHEY and CDR2 SMNVEV (reference sequence). Trimming took off 5 bases at V and 1 base at J, with 8 bases between the two ends. This CDR3 spans 13 amino acids. CDR3 in amino acids: CASSITPNTEAFF. The CDR3 region has the DNA TGTGCCAGCAGTATCACACCGAACACTGAAGCTTTCTTT.

This chain uses TRBV27 with TRBJ2-7; D perhaps matches TRBD1 (6 bases). Germline CDR1 MNHEY, CDR2 SMNVEV (reference sequence). This CDR3 has 15 amino acids. V was clipped by 5 bases and J by 0 bases, with 14 bases between them. The CDR3 region has the DNA TGTGCCAGCAGTATGACAGGACAACCCTCCTACGAGCAGTACTTC. This sequence encodes CASSMTGQPSYEQYF.

The chain combines TRBV27 with TRBJ2-7; 8 nucleotides match TRBD2. Trimming at V came to 3 bases and at J to 0 bases, leaving 10 bases not matched to a gene. The germline gives CDR1 MNHEY, CDR2 SMNVEV (reference sequence). This CDR3 has 17 residues. CDR3 region: CASSLTLAAFFSYEQYF. CDR3 coding DNA: TGTGCCAGCAGTTTGACACTAGCGGCCTTCTTCTCCTACGAGCAGTACTTC.

The chain employs TRBV5-4 and TRBJ1-1; no clear D. The CDR3 sequence is 13 residues long. Germline CDR1 SGHNT, CDR2 YYREEE (reference sequence). The germline V and J ends were trimmed by 4 bases and 7 bases, with 14 bases remaining between them. CDR3 DNA: TGTGCCAGCAGCCACGACGACGACGATGAAGCTTTCTTT. It translates to CASSHDDDDEAFF.

The rearrangement joins TRBV7-8 to TRBJ2-5, with 9 bases aligning to TRBD2. The germline V gene encodes CDR1 SGHVS and CDR2 FQNEAQ. CDR3 size: 13 residues. Trimming removed 11 bases from V and 7 bases from J; junction bases left unmatched: 11. The CDR3 DNA follows: TGTGCCGACAGCGGACTAGCGAAGGGGACCCAGTACTTC. Translated: CADSGLAKGTQYF.

The rearrangement links TRBV5-5 to TRBJ1-5, with D maybe TRBD1 (5 bases). The CDR3 has 17 residues. Germline CDR1 reads SGHKS; CDR2 reads YYEKEE (reference sequence). The V end was cut by 2 bases, the J end by 1 base, with 16 bases between. The CDR3 here is CASSLSGLHSSNQPQHF. CDR3 bases: TGTGCCAGCAGCTTATCGGGACTCCATTCCAGCAATCAGCCCCAGCATTTT.

The V gene is TRBV5-1, the J gene TRBJ1-2, with TRBD1 matching over 7 bases. V lost 5 bases, J lost 5 bases, and 9 bases stayed unmatched. This CDR3 has 14 amino acids. CDR1 is SGHRS and CDR2 is YFSETQ in the germline V gene. The CDR3 DNA follows: TGCGCCAGCAGACCGACAGGGTTAGGGTATGGCTACACCTTC. It specifies CASRPTGLGYGYTF.

With regard to this clone: Other DNA sequences in the sample encode the same CDR3. V gene TRBV13 combines with J gene TRBJ2-3, with no clear D. Trimming took 5 bases from V and 0 from J, leaving 3 bases between them. This CDR3 comprises 12 residues. The germline CDR1 and CDR2 sequences are PRHDT and FYEKMQ (reference sequence). The CDR3 DNA reads as TGTGCCAGCAGCCCAAGCACAGATACGCAGTATTTT. Residues: CASSPSTDTQYF.

The V gene is TRBV30, the J gene TRBJ2-5; D is uncertain. TRBJ2-7 matches the DNA end more closely, so the J call is doubtful. Germline CDR1 and CDR2: GTSNPN and SVGIG (reference sequence). The CDR3 is made up of 11 amino acids. The CDR3 sequence is CAWSPRDEQYF. The CDR3 DNA follows: TGTGCCTGGAGTCCCCGAGACGAGCAGTACTTC.

The chain combines TRBV27 with TRBJ2-1; D is ambiguous. Deletions cut 4 bases from V and 9 bases from J, with 16 bases between. Germline CDR1 is MNHEY and CDR2 is SMNVEV (reference sequence). The CDR3 covers 14 residues. This chain's CDR3 is CASSWTRGFGEQFF. The CDR3 DNA follows: TGTGCCAGCAGTTGGACGAGAGGTTTCGGTGAGCAGTTCTTC.

This clone was detected only once. The chain uses TRBV7-4 and TRBJ2-7, with a weak D call TRBD2 (6 bases). V gave up 2 bases and J gave up 0 bases, with 17 bases separating them. From germline, CDR1 is SGHVT and CDR2 SQSDAQ. CDR3 size: 17 residues. DNA of the CDR3: TGTGCCAGCAGCTTATTCGGGGGAGTACGACACTCCTACGAGCAGTACTTC. It is translated as CASSLFGGVRHSYEQYF. The full variable domain, completed using reference TRBV7-4 and TRBJ2-7, is GAGVSQSPRYKVAKRGRDVALRCDSISGHVTLYWYRQTLGQGSEVLTYSQSDAQRDKSGRPSGRFSAERPERSVSTLKIQRTEQGDSAVYLCASSLFGGVRHSYEQYFGPGTRLTVT.

The CDR3 region has the DNA TGTGCCAGCAGTCGGGCGGGAGGGGGCGTTTCCTCCTACAATGAGCAGTTCTTC. Protein sequence: CASSRAGGGVSSYNEQFF. This chain joins TRBV7-8 and TRBJ2-1, with TRBD2 matching over 9 bases. J gave up 0 bases and V 6 bases, and 12 bases lay outside the gene matches. Germline assignment: CDR1 SGHVS and CDR2 FQNEAQ. The CDR3 sequence is 18 residues long.

The V call is TRBV5-4, the J call TRBJ2-5; D may be TRBD2 (5 bases). The germline V gene has CDR1 SGHNT and CDR2 YYREEE (reference sequence). The V end was cut by 4 bases, the J end by 3 bases, with 10 bases between. The CDR3 is 13 residues long. This chain's CDR3 is CASSRAAEETQYF. The CDR3 bases are TGTGCCAGCAGCCGTGCAGCGGAAGAGACCCAGTACTTC.

This chain joins TRBV30 and TRBJ2-5, with 16 bases aligning to TRBD2. The J call is in doubt because the DNA end fits TRBJ2-7 better. Germline CDR1 is GTSNPN and CDR2 is SVGIG (reference sequence). The CDR3 runs 21 residues. CDR3 coding DNA: TGTGCCTGGAGTGGGGCCTCAGAGGGGACTAGCGGGAGGGCCGGAGTTTCCGAGCAGTACTTC. Amino acid sequence: CAWSGASEGTSGRAGVSEQYF.